This T cell receptor beta chain is from a study of human T cells and chemical hapten exposure listed by TCRdb under 2021. Some background on the complete study: For sensitization, 2% DPC in acetone was applied to a roughly 2 cm by roughly 2 cm area of upper inner arm skin. Throughout the roughly 24-week study period, patients were also given weekly therapeutic DPC doses on the scalp. Patch testing on the upper back used Finn chambers containing 0.01% DPC, with scoring done after 6 days according to International Contact Dermatitis Research Group standards. The patient cohort, mostly female, included alopecia areata with under or over 50% scalp involvement, alopecia totalis and alopecia universalis. Libraries were combined into a pool for sequencing, and differences in TCR yield between samples came mainly from small differences in library volumes within the pool. In alopecia patients, the study followed how the peripheral blood TCR repertoire changed in vivo over primary and secondary sensitization to diphenylcyclopropenone (DPC), a hapten. Patient blood was sampled pre-sensitization (week 0) and at 2, 6 and about 24 weeks after DPC sensitization. Around 30 alopecia patients provided blood for TCR sequencing at one to four time points (pre-sensitization, 2, 6 and 24 weeks).

Libraries came from RACE. The sample was run on a NextSeq 500. Library preparation attached unique molecular identifiers to individual cDNA molecules for quantitative, reproducible TCR counting. From each blood RNA sample, both TCR alpha and TCR beta chains were sequenced. As for how the authors treated the data: The median number of TCRs per sample was 85,000 to 100,000, ranging from about 20,000 to 700,000. V, J and CDR3 annotation of the TCR reads was carried out using the Decombinator software suite. For PS versus PT1 abundance plots, all samples were subsampled to the same number of TCRs (28,000). Expanded TCRs were defined as absent before sensitization and observed at least eight times at the 2-week time point. The public reads were quality trimmed at Q25 with fastp and then assembled into clones with MiXCR by TCRdb, keeping productive beta chains. Identical CDR3 proteins give one entry, which carries the most common genes and DNA. What appears here as the V and J calls and clone size reflects TCRdb's work, not the paper's. Here the sample has approximately 350,000 distinct CDR3 sequences; around 7% occur a single time. The ten largest make up about 8% of the sample.

CDR3 length: 13 amino acids, cysteine to phenylalanine. Only CDR3 DNA is held: 39 bases, read in frame from base 1. Trimmed from V: 6 bases; trimmed from J: 5 bases; junction bases lacking a gene match: 6. CDR1 and CDR2 (SGHTA, FQGNSA) derive from the germline V gene. Reading the label with the study, this specimen's time point is: patch test 1, 2 weeks after DPC sensitization. What the treatment or condition label conveys for this sample: therapeutic diphenylcyclopropenone sensitization with weekly scalp DPC. At every patch-test visit, the blood draw took place before the patch test was put on. Patients were eligible if aged 18 to 70, diagnosed with alopecia and judged suitable for DPC therapy, and pregnant patients were excluded. Unfractionated whole blood was collected in Tempus Blood RNA tubes, and total RNA was extracted from that blood. The investigation overall reported the following: Patch test score was positively correlated with the number of PT1 expanded TCRs, with significance at thresholds 8, 16 and 32 but not at 4. Compared with pre-sensitization or healthy control sets, expanded TCRs formed significantly more large CDR3 similarity clusters, which is consistent with antigen-driven responses. Repeated subsampling changed both the strength of the expansion versus patch-test correlation and the threshold at which the correlation became significant. The number of TCRs above 1 in 1000 frequency did not change with DPC sensitization; there was no evidence of global repertoire structure alterations. Because every patient had alopecia, a presumed autoimmune disease, the patients' immune response might differ from that of healthy individuals.

For this clonotype: Its cognate antigen has yet to be identified. No much larger clone is present one base from it, and per-base qualities are unavailable.

The chain links TRBV7-2 with TRBJ1-2, and TRBD1 aligns with 7 junction nucleotides. The receptor's source is a woman younger than 35 with alopecia areata. Some clones in this sample may be carry-over from other donors' samples. The sequenced sample was whole blood, obtained in connection with sensitization to the hapten diphenylcyclopropenone (DPC). The base sequence is TGTGCCAGCAGTCAAGGGGGCAGATATGGCTACACCTTC. It specifies CASSQGGRYGYTF.